This T cell receptor beta chain comes out of a study of blood T cell repertoires in COVID-19. Study details: PBMCs, B-cell-depleted T cells, or T cells provided the cDNA or gDNA that made up the material.

In the source study's methods: Nucleated cell number was recorded as an estimate derived from reference gene primer amplification. The method was immunoSEQ multiplex PCR; TCRdb's version includes in-frame clones alone and lacks a portion of them. That table gives V, J and clone size, and the DNA gave D and trimming. The sample includes under 25,000 clones, roughly 80% of them seen just once. Germline V gives CDR1 SGHAT, CDR2 FQNNGV. The CDR3 extends over 16 amino acids. Between the trimmed V and J ends, which lost 2 bases and 0 bases, there was a span of 11 bases. The chain is built from TRBV11-2 and TRBJ1-3; no firm D call. This TCR came from a woman older than 75 with acute or convalescent COVID-19. Specimen: peripheral blood. The CDR3 nucleotides are TGTGCCAGCAGCTTATTAGGCGGAGGCTCTGGAAACACCATATATTTT. Residues: CASSLLGGGSGNTIYF.